Following are 10 T cell receptor beta chains from one sample sequenced in a study of shared clonotypes between healthy human individuals (dated by TCRdb to the early 2020s). The library was built by means of the immunoSEQ multiplex PCR assay. TCRdb obtained this table from immuneACCESS and retained in-frame rearrangements with V and J assigned. These tables miss some clones; where compared with another copy, unresolved V genes account for less than half of the shortfall, and the remainder is unexplained. The sample table holds more than 2,000,000 clones, of which roughly 93% were seen once. In total, the top ten clones hold under 0.45% of the sample. The sequencing input was naive CD4+ T cells from PBMCs. The cell subset or site label, read with the paper, signifies: CD45RA+ positively selected. The receptors were gathered from a young man in good health. Some clones in this sample may be carry-over from other donors' samples.

Points on this clone: Other DNA sequences in the sample encode the same CDR3. The chain is built from TRBV5-1 and TRBJ2-3; 10 bases line up with TRBD2. Germline loops: CDR1 SGHRS, CDR2 YFSETQ. This CDR3 has 15 residues. V shed 2 bases, J shed 1 base, and the junction held 1 base outside the gene matches. CDR3 bases: TGCGCCAGCAGCTTCGGACTAGCGGGCACAGATACGCAGTATTTT. Translating gives CASSFGLAGTDTQYF.

V gene TRBV27 combines with J gene TRBJ1-2; D gene ambiguous. V was clipped by 4 bases and J by 1 base, with 7 bases between them. The CDR3 loop spans 13 amino acids. CDR1 MNHEY and CDR2 SMNVEV come from the germline V gene (reference sequence). CDR3 nucleotides: TGTGCCAGCAGTTACAGCATTAACTATGGCTACACCTTC. It specifies CASSYSINYGYTF.

About this clone itself: The sample contains more than one DNA sequence encoding this CDR3. This chain connects TRBV6-5 to TRBJ2-7, with D perhaps given as TRBD1 or TRBD2 (5 bases each). Germline loops: CDR1 MNHEY, CDR2 SVGAGI. Trimming took off 2 bases at V and 0 bases at J, with 11 bases between the two ends. The CDR3 sequence is 15 residues long. In DNA form, the CDR3 reads TGTGCCAGCAGTTACCTGTCAGGGAGCTCCTACGAGCAGTACTTC. Encoded protein: CASSYLSGSSYEQYF.

This chain uses TRBV7-2 with TRBJ2-2; 14 bases match TRBD2. This CDR3 is built from 17 residues. The germline V gene encodes CDR1 SGHTA and CDR2 FQGNSA. V lost 5 bases to trimming and J lost 0 bases; unmatched junction nucleotides: 2. The CDR3 DNA follows: TGTGCCAGCAGCGTGGGACTAGCGGGGGCGAACACCGGGGAGCTGTTTTTT. Its translation: CASSVGLAGANTGELFF.

V gene TRBV7-9 combines with J gene TRBJ2-5; 7 bases are a match to TRBD1. The J call may be incorrect, as the DNA end agrees better with TRBJ2-7. CDR1 is SEHNR, CDR2 FQNEAQ, per germline (reference sequence). The CDR3 runs to 12 residues. CDR3 protein: CASSPGQFEQYF. CDR3 DNA: TGTGCCAGCAGCCCGGGACAGTTCGAGCAGTACTTC.

The V gene is TRBV7-9, the J gene TRBJ2-6; no clear D. Trimming shortened V by 2 bases and J by 0 bases, and 5 bases separated the two germline ends. CDR1 and CDR2 (germline): SEHNR, FQNEAQ (reference sequence). The CDR3 totals 15 residues. The CDR3 region is CASSLPFSGANVLTF. The CDR3 DNA sequence: TGTGCCAGCAGCTTACCATTCTCTGGGGCCAACGTCCTGACTTTC.

V and J are TRBV28 and TRBJ2-7; D is possibly TRBD1 (6 bases). The germline CDR1 and CDR2 sequences are MDHEN and SYDVKM. Trimming removed 1 base at V and 3 bases at J, with 10 bases between. The CDR3 consists of 14 residues. The CDR3 nucleotides are TGTGCCAGCAGTTTATTCGGACAGAGCTACGAGCAGTACTTC. Translated, it gives CASSLFGQSYEQYF. Together with reference TRBV28 and TRBJ2-7, the CDR3 gives the full variable domain: DVKVTQSSRYLVKRTGEKVFLECVQDMDHENMFWYRQDPGLGLRLIYFSYDVKMKEKGDIPEGYSVSREKKERFSLILESASTNQTSMYLCASSLFGQSYEQYFGPGTRLTVT.

V and J are TRBV28 and TRBJ2-1; 7 bases are shared with TRBD2. The CDR3 covers 16 residues. The trim removed 4 bases at V and 11 bases at J, leaving 17 bases unmatched. The germline V gene encodes CDR1 MDHEN and CDR2 SYDVKM. The CDR3 loop is CASSSRAAGRQLKQFF. CDR3 nucleotide sequence: TGTGCCAGCAGTTCCCGGGCAGCGGGAAGACAACTAAAGCAGTTCTTC.

The V and J genes are TRBV6-5 and TRBJ1-1; 7 bases line up with TRBD1. This CDR3 is 14 amino acids long. The germline gives CDR1 MNHEY, CDR2 SVGAGI. V shed 6 bases and J 3 bases; nucleotides not matched to a gene: 7. This CDR3 reads CASSRGRGDTEAFF. CDR3 bases: TGTGCCAGCAGCAGGGGCAGGGGGGACACTGAAGCTTTCTTT.

This chain connects TRBV30 to TRBJ1-5; D gene unclear. The CDR3 contains 13 residues. V gave up 0 bases and J gave up 8 bases, with 11 bases separating them. Germline CDR1 GTSNPN, CDR2 SVGIG (reference sequence). CDR3 bases: TGTGCCTGGAGTGTCAAGGGAAGCGAGCCCCAGCATTTT. Its translation: CAWSVKGSEPQHF.